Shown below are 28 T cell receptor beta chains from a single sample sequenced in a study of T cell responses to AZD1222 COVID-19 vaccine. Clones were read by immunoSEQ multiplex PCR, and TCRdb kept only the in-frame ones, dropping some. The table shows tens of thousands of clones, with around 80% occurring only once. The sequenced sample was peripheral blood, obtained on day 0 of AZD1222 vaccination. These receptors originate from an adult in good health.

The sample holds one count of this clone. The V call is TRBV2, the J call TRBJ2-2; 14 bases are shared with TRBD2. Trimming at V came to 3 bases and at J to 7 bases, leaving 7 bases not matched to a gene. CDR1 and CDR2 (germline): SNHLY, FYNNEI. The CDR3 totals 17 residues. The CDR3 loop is CASSEGLAGVRSGELFF. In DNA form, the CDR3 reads TGTGCCAGCAGTGAGGGACTAGCGGGAGTCCGGAGCGGGGAGCTGTTTTTT.

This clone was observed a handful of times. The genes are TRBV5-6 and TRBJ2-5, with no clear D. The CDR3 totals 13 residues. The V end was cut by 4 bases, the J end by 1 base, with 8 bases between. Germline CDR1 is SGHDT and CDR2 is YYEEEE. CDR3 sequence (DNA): TGTGCCAGCAGCGAGGATATCCAAGAGACCCAGTACTTC. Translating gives CASSEDIQETQYF.

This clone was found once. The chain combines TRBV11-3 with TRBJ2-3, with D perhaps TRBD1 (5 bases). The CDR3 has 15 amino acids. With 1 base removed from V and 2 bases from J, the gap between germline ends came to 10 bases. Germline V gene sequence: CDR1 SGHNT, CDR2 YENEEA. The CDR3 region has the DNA TGTGCCAGCAGCTTAGGCACAGGACCCACAGATACGCAGTATTTT. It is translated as CASSLGTGPTDTQYF.

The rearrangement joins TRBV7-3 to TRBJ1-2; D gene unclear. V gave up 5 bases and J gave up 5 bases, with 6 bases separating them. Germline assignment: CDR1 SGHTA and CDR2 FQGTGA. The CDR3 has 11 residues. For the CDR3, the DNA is TGTGCCAGCAGCGACGGATATGGCTACACCTTC. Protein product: CASSDGYGYTF.

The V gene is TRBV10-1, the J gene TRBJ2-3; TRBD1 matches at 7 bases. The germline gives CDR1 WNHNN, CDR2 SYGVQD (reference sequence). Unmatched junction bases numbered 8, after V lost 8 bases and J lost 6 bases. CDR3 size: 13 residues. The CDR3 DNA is TGCGCCAGCTCGGGACAGCTTGCCGATACGCAGTATTTT. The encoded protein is CASSGQLADTQYF.

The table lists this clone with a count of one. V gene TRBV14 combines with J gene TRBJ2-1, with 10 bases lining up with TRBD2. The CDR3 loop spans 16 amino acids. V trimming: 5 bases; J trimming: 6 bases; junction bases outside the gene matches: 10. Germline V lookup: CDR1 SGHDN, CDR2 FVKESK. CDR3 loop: CASSRTAGGPFNEQFF. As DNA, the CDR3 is TGTGCCAGCAGCAGGACAGCGGGGGGGCCGTTCAATGAGCAGTTCTTC.

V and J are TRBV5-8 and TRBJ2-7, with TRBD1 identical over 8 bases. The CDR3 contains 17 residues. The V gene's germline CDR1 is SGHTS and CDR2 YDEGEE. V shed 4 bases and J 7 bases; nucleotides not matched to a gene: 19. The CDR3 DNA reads TGTGCCAGCAGCCAGACCCCTTACCAACAGGGGGTGGGTGAGCAGTACTTC. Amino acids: CASSQTPYQQGVGEQYF.

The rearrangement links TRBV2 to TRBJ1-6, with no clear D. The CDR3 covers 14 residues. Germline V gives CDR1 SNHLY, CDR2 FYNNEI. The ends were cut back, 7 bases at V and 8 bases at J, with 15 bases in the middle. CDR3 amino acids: CASTMAAPYSPLHF. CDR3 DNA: TGTGCCAGCACCATGGCAGCGCCGTATTCACCCCTCCACTTT.

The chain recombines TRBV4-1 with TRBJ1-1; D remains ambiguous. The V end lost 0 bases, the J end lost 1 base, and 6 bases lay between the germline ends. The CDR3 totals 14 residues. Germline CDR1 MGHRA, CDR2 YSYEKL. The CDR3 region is CASSQDPRNTEAFF. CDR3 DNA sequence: TGCGCCAGCAGCCAAGATCCAAGGAACACTGAAGCTTTCTTT.

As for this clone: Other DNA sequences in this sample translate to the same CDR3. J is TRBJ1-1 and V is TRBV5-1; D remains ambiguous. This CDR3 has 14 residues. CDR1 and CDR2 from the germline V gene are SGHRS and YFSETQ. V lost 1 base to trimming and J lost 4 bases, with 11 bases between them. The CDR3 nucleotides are TGCGCCAGCAGCTTGTTAGGGTCGGGCACTGAAGCTTTCTTT. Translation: CASSLLGSGTEAFF.

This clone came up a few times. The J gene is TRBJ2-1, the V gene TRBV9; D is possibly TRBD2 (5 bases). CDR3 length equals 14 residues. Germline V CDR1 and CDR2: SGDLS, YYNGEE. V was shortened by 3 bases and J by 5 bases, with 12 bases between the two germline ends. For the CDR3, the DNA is TGTGCCAGCAGCGCGTGGACTTCCGACAATGAGCAGTTCTTC. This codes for CASSAWTSDNEQFF.

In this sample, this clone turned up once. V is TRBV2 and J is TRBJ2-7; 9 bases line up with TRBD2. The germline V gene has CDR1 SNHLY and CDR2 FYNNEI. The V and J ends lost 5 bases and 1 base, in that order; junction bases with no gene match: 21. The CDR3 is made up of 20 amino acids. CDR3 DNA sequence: TGTGCCAGCAGTAAAGGGGGGGACCCTCTCAGCGGGAGGCCATCCTACGAGCAGTACTTC. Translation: CASSKGGDPLSGRPSYEQYF.

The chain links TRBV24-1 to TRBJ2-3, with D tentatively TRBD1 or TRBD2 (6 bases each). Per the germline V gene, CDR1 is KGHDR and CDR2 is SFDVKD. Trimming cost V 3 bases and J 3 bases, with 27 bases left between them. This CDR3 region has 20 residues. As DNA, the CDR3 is TGTGCCACCAGTGATCCGGGACTCCTGGGGGGCCGGGGGTTTACAGATACGCAGTATTTT. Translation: CATSDPGLLGGRGFTDTQYF.

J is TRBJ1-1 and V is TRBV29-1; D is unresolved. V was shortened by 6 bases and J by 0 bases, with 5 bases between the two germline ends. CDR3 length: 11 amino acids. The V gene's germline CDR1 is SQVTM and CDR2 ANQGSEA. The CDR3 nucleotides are TGCAGCGTGGGAATGAACACTGAAGCTTTCTTT. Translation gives CSVGMNTEAFF.

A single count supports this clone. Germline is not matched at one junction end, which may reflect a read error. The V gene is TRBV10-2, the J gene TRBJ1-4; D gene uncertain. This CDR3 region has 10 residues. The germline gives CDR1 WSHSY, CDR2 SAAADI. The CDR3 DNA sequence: TGCGCCAGCAGTGAGTCGGTGGGGATTTTT. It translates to CASSESVGIF.

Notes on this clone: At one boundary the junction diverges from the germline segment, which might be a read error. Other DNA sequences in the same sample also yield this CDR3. The CDR3 DNA reads as TGTGCTATCAGTGAGTTATCGAATGAGCAGTTCTTC. Protein product: CAISELSNEQFF. The rearrangement uses TRBV10-3 and TRBJ2-1; D call uncertain. The germline V gene encodes CDR1 ENHRY and CDR2 SYGVKD. The CDR3 extends over 12 amino acids.

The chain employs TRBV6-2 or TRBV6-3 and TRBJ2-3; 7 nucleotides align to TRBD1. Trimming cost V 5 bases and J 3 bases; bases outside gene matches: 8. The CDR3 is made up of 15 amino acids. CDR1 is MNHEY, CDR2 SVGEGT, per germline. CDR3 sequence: CASSDRDQRTDTQYF. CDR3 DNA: TGTGCCAGCAGTGACAGGGATCAGCGGACAGATACGCAGTATTTT.

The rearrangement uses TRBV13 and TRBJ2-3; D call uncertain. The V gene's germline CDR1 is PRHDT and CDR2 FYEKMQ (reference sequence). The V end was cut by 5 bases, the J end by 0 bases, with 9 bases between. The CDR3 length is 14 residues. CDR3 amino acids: CASSARSSTDTQYF. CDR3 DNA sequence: TGTGCCAGCAGCGCCCGAAGTAGCACAGATACGCAGTATTTT.

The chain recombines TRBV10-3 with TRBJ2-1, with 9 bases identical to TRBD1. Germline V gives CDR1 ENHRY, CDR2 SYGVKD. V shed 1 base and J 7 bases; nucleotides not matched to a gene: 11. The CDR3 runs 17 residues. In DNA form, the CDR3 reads TGTGCCATCAGTGAGTGGGGGGGGACAGGGCAGGAAAATGAGCAGTTCTTC. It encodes CAISEWGGTGQENEQFF.

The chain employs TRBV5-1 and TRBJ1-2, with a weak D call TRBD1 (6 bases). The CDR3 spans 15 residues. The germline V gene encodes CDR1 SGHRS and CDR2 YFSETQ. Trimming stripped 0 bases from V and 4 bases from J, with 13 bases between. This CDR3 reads CASSLVEGQVYGYTF. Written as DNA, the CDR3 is TGCGCCAGCAGCTTGGTGGAGGGACAAGTCTATGGCTACACCTTC.

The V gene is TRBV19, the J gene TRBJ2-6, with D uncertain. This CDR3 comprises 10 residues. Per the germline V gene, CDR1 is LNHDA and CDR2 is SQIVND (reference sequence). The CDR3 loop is CATGANVLTF. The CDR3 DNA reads TGTGCTACTGGGGCCAACGTCCTGACTTTC.

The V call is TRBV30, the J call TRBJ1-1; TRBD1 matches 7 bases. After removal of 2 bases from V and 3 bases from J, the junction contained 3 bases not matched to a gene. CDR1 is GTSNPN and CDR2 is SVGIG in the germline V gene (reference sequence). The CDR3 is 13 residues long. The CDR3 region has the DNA TGTGCCTGGAGTCGTACAGGGGACACTGAAGCTTTCTTT. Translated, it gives CAWSRTGDTEAFF. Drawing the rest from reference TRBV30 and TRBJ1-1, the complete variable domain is SQTIHQWPATLVQPVGSPLSLECTVEGTSNPNLYWYRQAAGRGLQLLFYSVGIGQISSEVPQNLSASRPQDRQFILSSKKLLLSDSGFYLCAWSRTGDTEAFFGQGTRLTVV.

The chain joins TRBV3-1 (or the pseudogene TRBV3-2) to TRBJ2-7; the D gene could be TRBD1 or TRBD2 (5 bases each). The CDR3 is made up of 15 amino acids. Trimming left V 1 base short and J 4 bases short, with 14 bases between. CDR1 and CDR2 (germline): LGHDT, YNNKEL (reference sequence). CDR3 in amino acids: CASSQAARGGYEQYF. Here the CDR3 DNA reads TGTGCCAGCAGCCAAGCCGCGAGGGGCGGATACGAGCAGTACTTC.

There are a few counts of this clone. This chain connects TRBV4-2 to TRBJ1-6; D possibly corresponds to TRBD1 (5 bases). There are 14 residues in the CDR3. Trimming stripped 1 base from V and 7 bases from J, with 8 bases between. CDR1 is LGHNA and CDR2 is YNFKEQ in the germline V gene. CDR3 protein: CASSQGGQNSPLHF. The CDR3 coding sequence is TGTGCCAGCAGCCAAGGGGGCCAAAATTCACCCCTCCACTTT.

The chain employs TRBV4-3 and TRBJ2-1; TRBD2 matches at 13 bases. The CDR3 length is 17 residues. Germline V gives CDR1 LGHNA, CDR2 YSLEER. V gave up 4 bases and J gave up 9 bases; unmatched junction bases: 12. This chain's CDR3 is CASSLLTSGGRPGEQFF. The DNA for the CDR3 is TGCGCCAGCAGCCTTCTGACTAGCGGGGGGCGTCCAGGTGAGCAGTTCTTC.

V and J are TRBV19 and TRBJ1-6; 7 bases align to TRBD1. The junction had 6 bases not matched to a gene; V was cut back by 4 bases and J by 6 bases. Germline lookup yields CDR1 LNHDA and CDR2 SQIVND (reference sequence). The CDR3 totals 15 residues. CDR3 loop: CASSKSRDSNSPLHF. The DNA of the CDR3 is TGTGCCAGTAGTAAATCCCGGGACAGTAATTCACCCCTCCACTTT.

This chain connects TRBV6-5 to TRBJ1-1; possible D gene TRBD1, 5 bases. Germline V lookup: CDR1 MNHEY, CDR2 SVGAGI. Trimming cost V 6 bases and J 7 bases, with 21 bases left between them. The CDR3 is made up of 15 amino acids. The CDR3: CASRQKPGTEIEAFF. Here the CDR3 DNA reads TGTGCCAGCAGGCAAAAGCCCGGGACGGAAATTGAAGCTTTCTTT.

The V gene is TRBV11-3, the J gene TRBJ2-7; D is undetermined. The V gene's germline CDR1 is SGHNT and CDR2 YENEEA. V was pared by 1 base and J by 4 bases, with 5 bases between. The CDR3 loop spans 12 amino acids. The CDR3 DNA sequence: TGTGCCAGCAGCTTAGCCGGTTACGAGCAGTACTTC. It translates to CASSLAGYEQYF.